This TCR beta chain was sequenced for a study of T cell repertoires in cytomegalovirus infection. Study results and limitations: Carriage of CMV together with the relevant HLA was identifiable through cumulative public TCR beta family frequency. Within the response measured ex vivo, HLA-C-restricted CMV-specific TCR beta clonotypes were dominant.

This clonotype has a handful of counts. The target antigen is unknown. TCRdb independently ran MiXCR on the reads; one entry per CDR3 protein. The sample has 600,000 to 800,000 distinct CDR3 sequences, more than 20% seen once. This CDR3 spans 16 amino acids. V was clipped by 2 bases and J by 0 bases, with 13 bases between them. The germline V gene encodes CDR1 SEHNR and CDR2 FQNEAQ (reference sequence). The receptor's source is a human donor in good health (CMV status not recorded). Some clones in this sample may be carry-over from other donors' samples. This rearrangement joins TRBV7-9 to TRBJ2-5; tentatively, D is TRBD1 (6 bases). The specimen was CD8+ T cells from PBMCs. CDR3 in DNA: TGTGCCAGCAGCTTAAAAAGATGGGACAACCAAGAGACCCAGTACTTC. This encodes CASSLKRWDNQETQYF.